This entry lists 20 T cell receptor beta chains sequenced from one sample in a study of blood T cell repertoires in COVID-19. Generated by immunoSEQ multiplex PCR, the TCRdb table keeps only in-frame clones and is missing some. Among tens of thousands of clones listed, around 86% were seen once. The sequenced sample consisted of peripheral blood. The receptors were gathered from a human donor in a cohort sampled during active COVID-19.

This rearrangement joins TRBV9 to TRBJ1-5; 10 bases align to TRBD1. This CDR3 region has 14 residues. Looked up from germline, CDR1 is SGDLS and CDR2 is YYNGEE. V lost 4 bases and J lost 4; bases outside the gene matches: 2. In DNA, the CDR3 is TGTGCCAGCAGCCCGGACAGGGGGAATCAGCCCCAGCATTTT. It specifies CASSPDRGNQPQHF.

The V gene is TRBV29-1, the J gene TRBJ1-2; 7 bases agree with TRBD1. Trimming took 4 bases from V and 1 from J; bases not matched to a gene: 0. There are 12 residues in the CDR3. The germline CDR1 and CDR2 sequences are SQVTM and ANQGSEA. As DNA, the CDR3 is TGCAGCGTTGGGGACAGTAACTATGGCTACACCTTC. The encoded protein is CSVGDSNYGYTF.

The chain combines TRBV5-1 with TRBJ1-2, with a possible D match to TRBD1 (5 bases). The CDR3 consists of 14 residues. V was pared by 0 bases and J by 8 bases, with 14 bases between. CDR1 is SGHRS, CDR2 YFSETQ, per germline. CDR3: CASSLESQGGGYTF. The DNA for the CDR3 is TGCGCCAGCAGCTTGGAATCCCAGGGCGGCGGCTACACCTTC.

The gene calls are TRBV3-1 (or the pseudogene TRBV3-2) and TRBJ2-7; D perhaps matches TRBD1 (5 bases). CDR1 and CDR2 from the germline V gene are LGHDT and YNNKEL (reference sequence). The CDR3 has 14 residues. The V end lost 1 base, the J end lost 0 bases, and 7 bases lay between the germline ends. CDR3 coding DNA: TGTGCCAGCAGCCAAGGGACATTCTCCTACGAGCAGTACTTC. It encodes CASSQGTFSYEQYF.

The CDR3 region is CATSDLGGSVGELFF. CDR3 bases: TGTGCCACCAGTGATTTGGGCGGATCGGTCGGGGAGCTGTTTTTT. V usage is TRBV24-1 and J usage is TRBJ2-2, with D unclear. This CDR3 is built from 15 residues. V lost 0 bases and J lost 7, with 11 bases in between. Looked up from germline, CDR1 is KGHDR and CDR2 is SFDVKD.

This clone was counted a single time. V gene TRBV4-2 combines with J gene TRBJ2-6; tentatively, D is TRBD2 (5 bases). This CDR3 has 19 residues. Germline V gives CDR1 LGHNA, CDR2 YNFKEQ. V was trimmed by 1 base and J by 0 bases, leaving 16 bases between them. The DNA of the CDR3 is TGTGCCAGCAGCCAAGTGAGGGTCACTCGAAGCTCTGGGGCCAACGTCCTGACTTTC. Its translation is CASSQVRVTRSSGANVLTF.

The rearrangement uses TRBV29-1 and TRBJ1-2; 9 nucleotides line up with TRBD1. Germline CDR1 reads SQVTM; CDR2 reads ANQGSEA. The CDR3 sequence is 15 residues long. The trim removed 5 bases at V and 5 bases at J, leaving 12 bases unmatched. The CDR3 DNA reads TGCAGCGTTTCGATTCCGGGACAGGGAGGGTATGGCTACACCTTC. This translates into CSVSIPGQGGYGYTF.

The chain is built from TRBV5-1 and TRBJ1-6; the match to TRBD1 covers 7 bases. There are 18 residues in the CDR3. After removal of 4 bases from V and 0 bases from J, the junction contained 10 bases not matched to a gene. From germline, CDR1 is SGHRS and CDR2 YFSETQ. In DNA, the CDR3 is TGCGCCAGCAGCGGAACAGGGGCCTTAAGCTCCTATAATTCACCCCTCCACTTT. Protein product: CASSGTGALSSYNSPLHF. The variable domain in full, completed from reference TRBV5-1 and TRBJ1-6, reads KAGVTQTPRYLIKTRGQQVTLSCSPISGHRSVSWYQQTPGQGLQFLFEYFSETQRNKGNFPGRFSGRQFSNSRSEMNVSTLELGDSALYLCASSGTGALSSYNSPLHFGNGTRLTVT.

V usage is TRBV2 and J usage is TRBJ2-1, with a tentative D call TRBD2 (5 bases). The CDR3 covers 17 residues. V lost 2 bases and J lost 1, with 15 bases in between. CDR1 and CDR2 (germline): SNHLY, FYNNEI. The CDR3 is CASSENPPGFSYNEQFF. The CDR3 DNA is TGTGCCAGCAGTGAAAATCCCCCGGGGTTTTCCTACAATGAGCAGTTCTTC. Complete variable domain (other parts from reference TRBV2 and TRBJ2-1): EPEVTQTPSHQVTQMGQEVILRCVPISNHLYFYWYRQILGQKVEFLVSFYNNEISEKSEIFDDQFSVERPDGSNFTLKIRSTKLEDSAMYFCASSENPPGFSYNEQFFGPGTRLTVL.

The V and J genes are TRBV7-9 and TRBJ2-5; 9 bases agree with TRBD1. Germline CDR1 is SEHNR and CDR2 is FQNEAQ (reference sequence). This CDR3 is built from 16 residues. The ends lost 1 base at V and 5 bases at J; junction bases unmatched: 8. For the CDR3, the DNA is TGTGCCAGCAGCTTAGACGGGACAGGGTTCGGCGAGACCCAGTACTTC. It codes for CASSLDGTGFGETQYF.

CDR3 bases: TGTGCCAGCAGTCTCTGGCAGGCTTCTAATGAAAAACTGTTTTTT. Translation: CASSLWQASNEKLFF. The chain is built from TRBV28 and TRBJ1-4; D not resolved. CDR3 length: 15 amino acids. Germline V gene sequence: CDR1 MDHEN, CDR2 SYDVKM. With 5 bases removed from V and 3 bases from J, the gap between germline ends came to 13 bases.

V is TRBV5-1 and J is TRBJ1-2; no clear D gene. V gave up 0 bases and J gave up 8 bases, with 8 bases separating them. CDR1 SGHRS and CDR2 YFSETQ come from the germline V gene. The CDR3 covers 12 residues. CDR3 nucleotides: TGCGCCAGCAGCTTGGACGTTGAGGGCTACACCTTC. This sequence encodes CASSLDVEGYTF.

The CDR3 spells CASSSGGGQYF. The DNA of the CDR3 is TGTGCCAGCAGTTCGGGGGGTGGGCAGTACTTC. This chain connects TRBV28 to TRBJ2-7, with TRBD2 matching over 7 bases. Looked up from germline, CDR1 is MDHEN and CDR2 is SYDVKM. The CDR3 is 11 amino acids. Trimming removed 4 bases from V and 9 bases from J; junction bases left unmatched: 3.

The rearrangement uses TRBV9 and TRBJ2-3; no firm D call. CDR1 is SGDLS and CDR2 is YYNGEE in the germline V gene. Deletions cut 0 bases from V and 2 bases from J, with 7 bases between. CDR3 size: 14 residues. The CDR3 DNA reads as TGTGCCAGCAGCGTAGGTATAAACACAGATACGCAGTATTTT. Its translation is CASSVGINTDTQYF.

The rearrangement uses TRBV9 and TRBJ1-3, with D possibly being TRBD1 (5 bases). This CDR3 region has 15 residues. The V gene lost 3 bases and the J gene lost 5 bases, with 15 bases spanning the gap. Germline V gives CDR1 SGDLS, CDR2 YYNGEE. The CDR3 loop is CASSAGLGQRNTIYF. CDR3 nucleotide sequence: TGTGCCAGCAGCGCGGGACTCGGTCAAAGAAACACCATATATTTT.

The chain couples TRBV3-1 (or the pseudogene TRBV3-2) to TRBJ2-2, with 9 bases matching TRBD1. The CDR3 runs to 15 residues. V lost 2 bases, J lost 4 bases, and 2 bases stayed unmatched. Germline CDR1 and CDR2: LGHDT and YNNKEL (reference sequence). The CDR3 region has the DNA TGTGCCAGCAGCCAAAGGACAGGGGCCACCGGGGAGCTGTTTTTT. This sequence encodes CASSQRTGATGELFF.

CDR3 sequence (DNA): TGTGCCAGCAGTCGGACTAGCGACTCCTACGAGCAGTACTTC. It specifies CASSRTSDSYEQYF. This sequence joins TRBV6-5 and TRBJ2-7, with TRBD2 identical over 9 bases. Germline CDR1 is MNHEY and CDR2 is SVGAGI. J lost 0 bases, V lost 5 bases, and 2 bases had no gene match. The CDR3 loop spans 14 amino acids.

The V gene is TRBV5-4, the J gene TRBJ1-2; no clear D gene. This CDR3 is 13 amino acids long. Trimming removed 0 bases from V and 4 bases from J, with 7 bases in between. CDR1 SGHNT and CDR2 YYREEE come from the germline V gene (reference sequence). CDR3: CASSLDPGYGYTF. CDR3 DNA: TGTGCCAGCAGCTTGGATCCGGGCTATGGCTACACCTTC.

The rearrangement links TRBV7-3 to TRBJ2-1; D is ambiguous. With 5 bases removed from V and 0 bases from J, the gap between germline ends came to 11 bases. CDR1 SGHTA and CDR2 FQGTGA come from the germline V gene. The CDR3 consists of 15 residues. The CDR3 region is CASSTSASSYNEQFF. CDR3 nucleotides: TGTGCCAGCAGCACATCAGCGAGCTCCTACAATGAGCAGTTCTTC.

The rearrangement uses TRBV5-1 and TRBJ2-7; perhaps TRBD1 as D (6 bases). Germline CDR1 is SGHRS and CDR2 is YFSETQ. The CDR3 runs to 14 residues. Between the trimmed V and J ends, which lost 4 bases and 3 bases, there was a span of 14 bases. This CDR3 reads CASSPDRTDYEQYF. The CDR3, as DNA: TGCGCCAGCAGCCCAGACAGGACCGACTACGAGCAGTACTTC.